The 30 T cell receptor beta chains given below trace back to one sample, sequenced in a study of breast tumors, draining lymph nodes, adjacent tissues (dated by TCRdb to between 2015 and 2016). To prepare the library, multiplex PCR was applied. TCRdb lists the instrument as Illumina HiSeq 2000. TCRdb reprocessing: public reads trimmed at Q25 with fastp, clones called with MiXCR, in-frame beta chains kept. CDR3 protein sequences are deduplicated, and each keeps its most common genes and DNA. In all, the sample holds approximately 170,000 distinct CDR3 sequences, and about 30% of those were seen once. Around 4.5% of the sample is in the top ten clones. Lymph node samples were obtained from the axillary draining lymph nodes of breast cancer patients. The source material was axillary lymph node tissue. The receptors here all came from a female donor with breast cancer. Some clones in this sample may be carry-over from other donors' samples.

This clonotype appeared once. This may stem from a read error, because a much larger clone lies one nucleotide away. This sequence joins TRBV11-3 and TRBJ2-2; weak D call: TRBD2 (5 bases). This CDR3 comprises 18 residues. Germline CDR1 is SGHNT and CDR2 is YENEEA. V gave up 0 bases and J gave up 0 bases, with 14 bases separating them. CDR3 sequence: CASSLDRSAGPNTGELFF. The CDR3, as DNA: TGTGCCAGCAGCTTAGATCGGAGCGCGGGCCCGAACACCGGGGAGCTGTTTTTT.

This clonotype was counted many times. The chain has TRBV20-1 and TRBJ2-7; D may be TRBD1 or TRBD2 (7 bases each). Germline V gives CDR1 DFQATT, CDR2 SNEGSKA (reference sequence). The CDR3 covers 12 residues. V lost 3 bases and J 5 bases, leaving 11 bases between the germline ends. The CDR3 spells CSASQGGDEQYF. The CDR3 nucleotides read TGCAGTGCTAGCCAGGGGGGGGACGAGCAGTACTTC.

CDR3 protein: CARSFQGAHGYTF. CDR3 nucleotides: TGTGCTAGATCGTTCCAGGGGGCTCATGGCTACACCTTC. The chain combines TRBV10-3 with TRBJ1-2; TRBD1 aligns across 8 bases. The CDR3 totals 13 residues. Germline assignment: CDR1 ENHRY and CDR2 SYGVKD.

Note on this clonotype: Relative to the germline gene, one junction end is altered; a read error may explain this. The V call is TRBV4-1, the J call TRBJ2-6; a weak D match, TRBD2 (6 bases). The CDR3 consists of 15 residues. CDR1 and CDR2 from the germline V gene are MGHRA and YSYEKL. CDR3: CASSCECGRANVLTF. The CDR3 DNA reads TGTGCCAGCAGCTGCGAGTGCGGGAGGGCCAACGTCCTGACTTTC.

This clonotype came up a few times. A much larger clone differs by one base, so this may be a read error. The chain recombines TRBV2 with TRBJ2-1, with D possibly being TRBD2 (5 bases). In germline, CDR1 is SNHLY, CDR2 FYNNEI. V was pared by 11 bases and J by 4 bases, with 15 bases between. The CDR3 sequence is 13 residues long. The chain's CDR3 is CAGGNWVYNEQFF. CDR3 DNA: TGTGCCGGAGGAAATTGGGTTTACAATGAGCAGTTCTTC.

This chain uses TRBV28 with TRBJ2-5; maybe TRBD2 (6 bases). Deletions cut 2 bases from V and 8 bases from J, with 12 bases between. This CDR3 is 13 amino acids long. In germline, CDR1 is MDHEN, CDR2 SYDVKM. This chain's CDR3 is CASSLRGTSTQYF. In DNA form, the CDR3 reads TGTGCCAGCAGTTTAAGAGGGACTTCCACCCAGTACTTC. Combining the CDR3 with reference TRBV28 and TRBJ2-5 gives the whole variable domain DVKVTQSSRYLVKRTGEKVFLECVQDMDHENMFWYRQDPGLGLRLIYFSYDVKMKEKGDIPEGYSVSREKKERFSLILESASTNQTSMYLCASSLRGTSTQYFGPGTRLLVL.

This clonotype was found many times. The CDR3 nucleotides read TGTGCCAGCAGTGGTTCTGAGAGTCAGCCCCAGCATTTT. This codes for CASSGSESQPQHF. The V gene is TRBV2, the J gene TRBJ1-5; D gene unclear. V was shortened by 4 bases and J by 6 bases, with 10 bases between the two germline ends. The CDR3 loop spans 13 amino acids. Germline assignment: CDR1 SNHLY and CDR2 FYNNEI.

This clonotype was detected many times. This rearrangement joins TRBV10-3 to TRBJ2-6, with D tentatively TRBD1 (5 bases). The CDR3 consists of 17 residues. V lost 10 bases, J lost 2 bases, and 21 bases lay in between. Germline V gene lookup returns CDR1 ENHRY and CDR2 SYGVKD. CDR3 residues: CATTSGQGVAGANVLTF. The CDR3, as DNA: TGTGCCACCACATCAGGGCAGGGCGTGGCTGGGGCCAACGTCCTGACTTTC.

In this sample, this clonotype turned up many times. V is TRBV9 and J is TRBJ1-2, with 10 bases that match TRBD1. Per germline, CDR1 SGDLS and CDR2 YYNGEE. The junction had 4 bases not matched to a gene; V was cut back by 1 base and J by 1 base. This CDR3 is 16 amino acids long. The CDR3 DNA is TGTGCCAGCAGCGTACGTGGGACAGGGGATAACTATGGCTACACCTTC. Residues: CASSVRGTGDNYGYTF.

This chain uses TRBV24-1 with TRBJ2-3; 9 nucleotides line up with TRBD2. This CDR3 has 19 residues. Trimming at V came to 0 bases and at J to 4 bases, leaving 13 bases not matched to a gene. The germline gives CDR1 KGHDR, CDR2 SFDVKD. The CDR3 protein is CATSDLRLAGELEADTQYF. CDR3 sequence (DNA): TGTGCCACCAGTGATTTGAGGTTAGCGGGAGAGTTAGAGGCAGATACGCAGTATTTT.

This clonotype showed up just a few times. The chain uses TRBV20-1 and TRBJ1-1; no clear D gene. CDR3 length: 13 residues. Germline CDR1 is DFQATT and CDR2 is SNEGSKA (reference sequence). Trimming removed 3 bases from V and 1 base from J, with 9 bases in between. The DNA of the CDR3 is TGCAGTGCTAGTAGATCGGCGAACACTGAAGCTTTCTTT. The encoded protein is CSASRSANTEAFF.

This clonotype showed up many times. The chain carries TRBV24-1 and TRBJ2-5; a weak D match, TRBD1 (6 bases). Trimming cost V 4 bases and J 5 bases, with 13 bases left between them. The CDR3 contains 14 residues. The germline V gene has CDR1 KGHDR and CDR2 SFDVKD. The CDR3 region has the DNA TGTGCCACCAGTGAGACCACAGGGATCGAGACCCAGTACTTC. It translates to CATSETTGIETQYF.

This clonotype has a count of ten or more. For the CDR3, the DNA is TGTGCCAGCAGTGAATCCTCAGGGAGTCATGGCTACACCTTC. It codes for CASSESSGSHGYTF. The rearrangement links TRBV2 to TRBJ1-2; possibly TRBD1 for D (5 bases). The germline V and J ends were trimmed by 2 bases and 6 bases, with 13 bases remaining between them. The germline gives CDR1 SNHLY, CDR2 FYNNEI. This CDR3 comprises 14 residues.

This clonotype was seen a few times. The CDR3 sequence is CASSLWGSANSPLHF. The CDR3 nucleotides read TGTGCCAGCAGCTTGTGGGGGTCGGCGAATTCACCCCTCCACTTT. This chain joins TRBV7-6 and TRBJ1-6, with a weak D call TRBD1 (5 bases). The V gene lost 3 bases and the J gene lost 7 bases, with 13 bases spanning the gap. The germline V gene encodes CDR1 SGHVS and CDR2 FNYEAQ. CDR3 length: 15 residues.

Many counts were recorded for this clonotype. The chain links TRBV12-3 or TRBV12-4 to TRBJ1-5; no reliable D call. CDR3 length equals 14 residues. Trimming cost V 3 bases and J 5 bases, with 11 bases left between them. The CDR3 sequence: CASSFEAYDQPQHF. As DNA, the CDR3 is TGTGCCAGCAGTTTCGAAGCTTACGATCAGCCCCAGCATTTT.

This clonotype was seen a handful of times. The chain carries TRBV3-1 and TRBJ1-4, with a tentative D call TRBD1 (6 bases). V gave up 1 base and J gave up 0 bases, with 9 bases separating them. Germline V gene lookup returns CDR1 LGHDT and CDR2 YNNKEL (reference sequence). This CDR3 region has 16 residues. DNA of the CDR3: TGTGCCAGCAGCCAAGGGGGGCAGCCAACTAATGAAAAACTGTTTTTT. Its translation is CASSQGGQPTNEKLFF.

On this clonotype itself: A much larger clone sits a single nucleotide away, making a read error possible. The V and J genes are TRBV20-1 and TRBJ1-4; D gene unclear. The CDR3 contains 14 residues. The germline V gene encodes CDR1 DFQATT and CDR2 SNEGSKA (reference sequence). Trimming removed 5 bases from V and 1 base from J, with 11 bases in between. The CDR3 DNA reads as TGCAGTGCTGGAGGAGTTCTAACTAATGAAAAACTGTTTTTT. This translates into CSAGGVLTNEKLFF.

Turning to this clonotype: One base away lies a much larger clone, so this may be a sequencing read error. The V call is TRBV5-4, the J call TRBJ1-3; weak D call: TRBD1 (5 bases). Germline values: CDR1 SGHNT, CDR2 YYREEE (reference sequence). The CDR3 totals 16 residues. The germline V and J ends were trimmed by 3 bases and 4 bases, with 17 bases remaining between them. The CDR3 region has the DNA TGTGCCAGCAGCTCTCCGGGACGGGGTTTCGGAAACACCATATATTTT. Its protein is CASSSPGRGFGNTIYF. The full variable domain, completed using reference TRBV5-4 and TRBJ1-3, is ETGVTQSPTHLIKTRGQQVTLRCSSQSGHNTVSWYQQALGQGPQFIFQYYREEENGRGNFPPRFSGLQFPNYSSELNVNALELDDSALYLCASSSPGRGFGNTIYFGEGSWLTVV.

The genes are TRBV18 and TRBJ2-1; D is perhaps TRBD1 or TRBD2 (5 bases each). This CDR3 is built from 15 residues. The V end was cut by 3 bases, the J end by 11 bases, with 20 bases between. Germline V CDR1 and CDR2: KGHSH, LQKENI. The CDR3 region has the DNA TGTGCCAGCTCACCCCCAGACGAAACCAGGGAGAAGCAGTTCTTC. This codes for CASSPPDETREKQFF.

The chain has TRBV18 and TRBJ2-1, with TRBD1 matching 9 bases. The CDR3 runs to 15 residues. J lost 10 bases, V lost 6 bases, and 13 bases had no gene match. CDR1 is KGHSH, CDR2 LQKENI, per germline. For the CDR3, the DNA is TGTGCCAGCTCCCGGGGACAGGGATACACCGGGGAGCAGTTCTTC. Its translation is CASSRGQGYTGEQFF.

The V gene is TRBV29-1, the J gene TRBJ2-1; 9 nucleotides agree with TRBD2. CDR1 and CDR2 from the germline V gene are SQVTM and ANQGSEA. J gave up 15 bases and V 1 base, and 10 bases lay outside the gene matches. This CDR3 has 13 residues. CDR3 bases: TGCAGCGTTGAAGTAGCGGGGGCTCCAATCCTGTTCTTC. As protein: CSVEVAGAPILFF.

V is TRBV20-1 and J is TRBJ1-2, with D perhaps TRBD1 (6 bases). CDR3 size: 18 residues. Germline assignment: CDR1 DFQATT and CDR2 SNEGSKA (reference sequence). Trimming took 5 bases from V and 5 from J, leaving 30 bases between them. The CDR3 DNA reads as TGCAGTGCTGGACACAGGGAAGGGGTTGCAGGTGGGAGATATGGCTACACCTTC. Translating gives CSAGHREGVAGGRYGYTF.

This clonotype was recorded many times. The gene calls are TRBV20-1 and TRBJ2-3, with D perhaps TRBD2 (6 bases). V dropped 3 bases and J dropped 2 bases, with 12 bases sitting between them. Germline V lookup: CDR1 DFQATT, CDR2 SNEGSKA (reference sequence). The length of the CDR3 is 14 residues. CDR3 loop: CSARTRPHTDTQYF. The CDR3 coding sequence is TGCAGTGCTAGGACTAGACCTCACACAGATACGCAGTATTTT.

In its sample, this clonotype was seen many times. The J gene is TRBJ2-1, the V gene TRBV20-1, with 12 bases matching TRBD2. The CDR3 has 15 residues. CDR1 and CDR2 (germline): DFQATT, SNEGSKA (reference sequence). J gave up 9 bases and V 3 bases, and 9 bases lay outside the gene matches. CDR3 nucleotide sequence: TGCAGTGCTAGCCCACTAGCGGGGGGTGATGGTGAGCAGTTCTTC. Its translation is CSASPLAGGDGEQFF.

Worth noting for this clonotype: This may stem from a read error, because a much larger clone lies one nucleotide away. This sequence joins TRBV27 and TRBJ2-7; D is possibly TRBD1 or TRBD2 (6 bases each). CDR1 is MNHEY and CDR2 is SMNVEV in the germline V gene (reference sequence). The CDR3 extends over 13 amino acids. The CDR3 DNA reads TGTGCCAGCATGGGGGGCGCCTCCTACGAGCAGCACTTC. It yields the protein CASMGGASYEQHF.

In this sample, this clonotype turned up many times. The chain employs TRBV25-1 and TRBJ2-3; D is possibly TRBD1 (8 bases). Germline V gene data show CDR1 as MGHDK and CDR2 as SYGVNS. Deletions cut 5 bases from V and 0 bases from J, with 15 bases between. This CDR3 is built from 16 residues. DNA for the CDR3: TGTGCCAGCAGTTTACAGGGGGGGACTAGCACAGATACGCAGTATTTT. It codes for CASSLQGGTSTDTQYF.

In regard to this clonotype: It may be a read error: a sequence one base away is much more abundant. In DNA, the CDR3 is TGTGCCGGCAGGGGACAGGGAAAAACTTCCTACGAGCAGTACTTC. Protein product: CAGRGQGKTSYEQYF. The chain joins TRBV11-3 to TRBJ2-7, with 9 bases identical to TRBD1. The CDR3 is made up of 15 amino acids. CDR1 SGHNT and CDR2 YENEEA come from the germline V gene. The whole variable domain, remainder taken from reference TRBV11-3 and TRBJ2-7, is EAGVVQSPRYKIIEKKQPVAFWCNPISGHNTLYWYLQNLGQGPELLIRYENEEAVDDSQLPKDRFSAERLKGVDSTLKIQPAELGDSAVYLCAGRGQGKTSYEQYFGPGTRLTVT.

This clonotype appeared many times. The chain uses TRBV15 and TRBJ1-5, with TRBD1 identical over 7 bases. This CDR3 has 14 amino acids. The germline V gene encodes CDR1 LNHNV and CDR2 YYDKDF (reference sequence). The ends lost 2 bases at V and 2 bases at J; junction bases unmatched: 0. The CDR3 DNA sequence: TGTGCCACCAGCAGAACAGGGGGCAATCAGCCCCAGCATTTT. Protein: CATSRTGGNQPQHF. The full variable domain, in which reference TRBV15 and TRBJ1-5 provide the parts outside the CDR3, is DAMVIQNPRYQVTQFGKPVTLSCSQTLNHNVMYWYQQKSSQAPKLLFHYYDKDFNNEADTPDNFQSRRPNTSFCFLDIRSPGLGDTAMYLCATSRTGGNQPQHFGDGTRLSIL.

Points on this clonotype: One base away lies a much larger clone, so this may be a sequencing read error. The V and J genes are TRBV19 and TRBJ1-2; D unclear. The CDR3 is 11 amino acids. The V end was cut by 6 bases, the J end by 13 bases, with 15 bases between. Per the germline V gene, CDR1 is LNHDA and CDR2 is SQIVND (reference sequence). The CDR3 sequence: CASRDRLGFTF. The CDR3, as DNA: TGTGCCAGTAGGGACCGCCTGGGATTCACCTTC.

The chain combines TRBV7-9 with TRBJ2-3, with 9 bases identical to TRBD2. CDR3 size: 18 residues. J was trimmed by 1 base and V by 0 bases; bases with no gene match: 8. Per germline, CDR1 SEHNR and CDR2 FQNEAQ (reference sequence). CDR3 DNA: TGTGCCAGCAGCTTAGCGGGATCTAGCGGGATGCGCACAGATACGCAGTATTTT. This sequence encodes CASSLAGSSGMRTDTQYF.